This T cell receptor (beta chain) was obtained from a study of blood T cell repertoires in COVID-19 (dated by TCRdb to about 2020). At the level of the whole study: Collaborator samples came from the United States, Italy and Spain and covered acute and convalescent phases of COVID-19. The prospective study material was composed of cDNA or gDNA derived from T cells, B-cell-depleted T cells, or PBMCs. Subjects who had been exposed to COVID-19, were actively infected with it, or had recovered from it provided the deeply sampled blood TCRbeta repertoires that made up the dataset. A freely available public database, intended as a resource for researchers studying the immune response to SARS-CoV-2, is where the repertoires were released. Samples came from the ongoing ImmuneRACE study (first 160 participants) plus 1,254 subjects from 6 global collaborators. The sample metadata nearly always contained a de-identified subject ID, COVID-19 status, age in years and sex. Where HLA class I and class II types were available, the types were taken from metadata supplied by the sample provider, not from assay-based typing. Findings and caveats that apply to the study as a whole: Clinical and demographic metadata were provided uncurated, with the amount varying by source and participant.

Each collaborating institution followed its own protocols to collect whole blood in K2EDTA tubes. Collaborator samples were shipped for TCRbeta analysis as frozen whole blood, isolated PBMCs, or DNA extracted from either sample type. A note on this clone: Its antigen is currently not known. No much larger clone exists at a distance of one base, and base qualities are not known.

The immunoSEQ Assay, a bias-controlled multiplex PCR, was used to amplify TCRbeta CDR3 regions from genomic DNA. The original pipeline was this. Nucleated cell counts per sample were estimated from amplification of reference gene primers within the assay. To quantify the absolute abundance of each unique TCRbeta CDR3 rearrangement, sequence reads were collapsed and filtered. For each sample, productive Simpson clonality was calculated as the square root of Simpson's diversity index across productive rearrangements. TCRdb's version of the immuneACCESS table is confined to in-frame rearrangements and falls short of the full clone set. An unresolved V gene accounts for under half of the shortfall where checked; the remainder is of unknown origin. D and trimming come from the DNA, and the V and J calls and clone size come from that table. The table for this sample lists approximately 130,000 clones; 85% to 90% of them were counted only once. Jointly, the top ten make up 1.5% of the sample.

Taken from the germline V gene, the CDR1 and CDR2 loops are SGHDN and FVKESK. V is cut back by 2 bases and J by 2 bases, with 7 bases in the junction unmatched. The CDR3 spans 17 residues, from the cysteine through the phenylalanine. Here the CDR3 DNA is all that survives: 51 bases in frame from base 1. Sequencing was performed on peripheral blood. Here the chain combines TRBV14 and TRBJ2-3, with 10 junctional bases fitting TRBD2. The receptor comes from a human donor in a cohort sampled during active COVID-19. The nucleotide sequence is TGTGCCAGCAGCCAATATAGCGGGAGGCCTAACACAGATACGCAGTATTTT. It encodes CASSQYSGRPNTDTQYF.